The TCR beta chain described here comes from a study (dated by TCRdb to the mid-2010s). Some background on the complete study: The study investigated the origins of HIV persistence in individuals who naturally controlled HIV infection.

This clonotype was seen a handful of times. Its antigen has not been determined. No qualities accompany the bases; no much larger clone lies one base away. The CDR3 covers 12 residues, taking in both the cysteine and the phenylalanine. Only CDR3 DNA remains: 36 bases, in frame from the first base. Reading the germline V gene gives CDR1 LGHNA and CDR2 YNFKEQ. V lost 3 bases and J lost 3 bases; the stretch between them is 6 bases long. The library was produced with 5' RACE. Sequencing was carried out with an Illumina HiSeq 2000. TCRdb trimmed the raw reads at Q25, called clones with MiXCR and kept productive beta chains. Each CDR3 protein gets just one entry, which takes the most common genes and DNA from the rows behind it. The sample table lists 400 to 500 distinct CDR3 sequences, more than 6.5% of them with a count of one. The ten largest clonotypes hold around 48% of the sample.

The origin of this receptor is a male donor with HIV. Sequencing was performed on effector memory T cells from blood PBMCs. Reading the label with the study, this specimen's cell subset or site is: effector memory CD4+ T cells. The chain joins TRBV4-2 to TRBJ2-7; the D gene is unclear. The nucleotide sequence is TGTGCCAGCAGCCACCTCAGCTACGAGCAGTACTTC. The resulting protein is CASSHLSYEQYF.